Listed below are T cell receptor beta chains from one sample, sequenced in a study of T cells after yellow fever vaccination. From the 5' RACE reads, TCRdb called clonotypes with MiXCR, one entry per CDR3 protein. The table shows approximately 85,000 distinct CDR3 sequences, with about an eighth occurring only once. The sample consisted of CD8+ T cells not binding an NS4B(214-222) dextramer, sorted from PBMCs, taken around 3 weeks after the first yellow fever vaccination. These receptors came from a man aged 18 to 29 who received the YFV17D yellow fever vaccine. CDR3s include the opening cysteine and the closing phenylalanine or tryptophan. The D gene is left open where the match is weak. Rows give clone size only sometimes, using once, few, many, or a class for an expanded clone.

clone_size d_call j_call v_call cdr3_aa cdr3_nt
few . TRBJ2-7 TRBV5-5 CASSFTGHEQYF TGTGCCAGCAGCTTTACAGGTCACGAGCAGTACTTC
. . TRBJ2-2 TRBV29-1 CSVKGNAYNTGELFF TGCAGCGTTAAGGGGAATGCATATAACACCGGGGAGCTGTTTTTT
. . TRBJ2-3 TRBV9 CASSVGPGTYTDTQYF TGTGCCAGCAGCGTAGGCCCCGGGACTTACACAGATACGCAGTATTTT
few TRBD2 TRBJ2-3 TRBV12-3/TRBV12-4 CATSSGAPTDTQYF TGTGCCACGTCTAGCGGGGCCCCGACAGATACGCAGTATTTT
few TRBD2 TRBJ2-3 TRBV3-1 CASSQVWTSGTDTQYF TGTGCCAGCAGCCAAGTCTGGACTAGCGGCACAGATACGCAGTATTTT
few TRBD1 TRBJ1-1 TRBV29-1 CSVGEIAGTANTEAFF TGCAGCGTGGGGGAGATCGCCGGGACAGCGAACACTGAAGCTTTCTTT
. . TRBJ2-2 TRBV12-3/TRBV12-4 CASSDPFDRRTGELFF TGTGCCAGCAGTGACCCCTTTGACAGGAGGACCGGGGAGCTGTTTTTT
. TRBD1 TRBJ2-7 TRBV4-1 CASSPWDRGPGQYF TGCGCCAGCAGCCCCTGGGACAGGGGGCCGGGGCAGTACTTC
. TRBD2 TRBJ2-1 TRBV6-1 CASSEPTLAGGLFEQFF TGTGCCAGCAGTGAACCAACCCTAGCGGGGGGGCTTTTTGAGCAGTTCTTC
. . TRBJ2-5 TRBV5-4 CASSFGGVEETQYF TGTGCCAGCAGCTTCGGAGGAGTGGAAGAGACCCAGTACTTC
. TRBD2 TRBJ2-1 TRBV6-2/TRBV6-3 CASSSLRLSGGATNEQFF TGTGCCAGCAGTTCTCTTCGACTTAGCGGGGGGGCGACCAATGAGCAGTTCTTC
. TRBD2 TRBJ2-2 TRBV4-1 CASRPRGGNTGELFF TGCGCCAGCAGGCCTCGCGGGGGGAACACCGGGGAGCTGTTTTTT
. . TRBJ1-5 TRBV12-3/TRBV12-4 CASSLWGGGAVQPQHF TGTGCCAGCAGTTTATGGGGGGGAGGGGCCGTCCAGCCCCAGCATTTT
few TRBD1 TRBJ1-1 TRBV19 CASSDRGTEAFF TGTGCCAGTAGTGACAGGGGCACTGAAGCTTTCTTT
. . TRBJ1-2 TRBV24-1 CATSDTREHNYGYTF TGTGCCACCAGTGATACAAGAGAACATAACTATGGCTACACCTTC
. TRBD2 TRBJ2-2 TRBV12-3/TRBV12-4 CASSLGIAGTGELFF TGTGCCAGCAGTTTAGGGATAGCGGGGACCGGGGAGCTGTTTTTT
few . TRBJ1-1 TRBV4-3 CASSQVENTEAFF TGCGCCAGCAGCCAAGTGGAGAACACTGAAGCTTTCTTT
. TRBD1 TRBJ1-1 TRBV19 CASSIGQGAAGATEAFF TGTGCCAGTAGTATCGGGCAGGGGGCTGCAGGGGCCACTGAAGCTTTCTTT
few TRBD2 TRBJ2-5 TRBV6-1 CASRVAGGLGETQYF TGTGCCAGCAGGGTAGCGGGGGGGCTCGGAGAGACCCAGTACTTC
many TRBD1 TRBJ1-5 TRBV19 CASSIESGQGQPQHF TGTGCCAGTAGTATAGAATCGGGACAGGGCCAGCCCCAGCATTTT
. . TRBJ2-5 TRBV5-1 CASSSTRIQETQYF TGCGCCAGCAGCTCGACTAGGATACAAGAGACCCAGTACTTC
. . TRBJ2-2 TRBV4-3 CASSQAGSTGELFF TGCGCCAGCAGCCAAGCCGGGTCCACCGGGGAGCTGTTTTTT
few TRBD1 TRBJ2-1 TRBV11-1 CASSLALAGGPYNEQFF TGTGCCAGCAGCTTAGCGCTGGCAGGGGGCCCGTACAATGAGCAGTTCTTC
. . TRBJ1-1 TRBV27 CASSSGGFTEAFF TGTGCCAGCAGTTCGGGGGGCTTCACTGAAGCTTTCTTT
few TRBD1 TRBJ2-2 TRBV5-1 CASSGGQGGTTGELFF TGCGCCAGCAGCGGAGGACAGGGAGGAACCACCGGGGAGCTGTTTTTT
few . TRBJ1-1 TRBV12-3/TRBV12-4 CASTFYTIYPLNTEAFF TGTGCCAGCACCTTCTACACCATTTACCCCCTTAACACTGAAGCTTTCTTT
. . TRBJ1-6 TRBV5-6 CASSLEGGGITNSPLHF TGTGCCAGCAGCTTGGAAGGCGGGGGGATAACTAATTCACCCCTCCACTTT
. TRBD1 TRBJ2-2 TRBV5-1 CASSPDRANTGELFF TGCGCCAGCAGCCCGGACAGGGCCAACACCGGGGAGCTGTTTTTT
few . TRBJ2-1 TRBV24-1 CATSASSGTTNNEQFF TGTGCCACCAGTGCCTCCTCCGGGACAACAAACAATGAGCAGTTCTTC
few . TRBJ2-7 TRBV3-1 CASSPTPAYEQYF TGTGCCAGCAGCCCTACTCCTGCCTACGAGCAGTACTTC
many . TRBJ2-2 TRBV27 CASSLSVRAGELFF TGTGCCAGCAGTTTATCCGTCCGGGCCGGGGAGCTGTTTTTT
. TRBD2 TRBJ2-1 TRBV27 CASRIAGAYNEQFF TGTGCCAGCAGGATCGCGGGGGCCTACAATGAGCAGTTCTTC
. . TRBJ2-2 TRBV25-1 CASSDAGRGIGELFF TGTGCCAGCAGTGATGCGGGACGGGGTATCGGGGAGCTGTTTTTT
few . TRBJ2-7 TRBV5-5 CASSLWAGLSYEQYF TGTGCCAGCAGCTTATGGGCGGGGCTTTCCTACGAGCAGTACTTC
few . TRBJ1-1 TRBV5-5 CASSFSYGVNTEAFF TGTGCCAGCAGCTTCTCCTACGGAGTCAACACTGAAGCTTTCTTT
. . TRBJ2-1 TRBV15 CATSRSWTNEQFF TGTGCCACCAGCAGAAGTTGGACCAATGAGCAGTTCTTC
. TRBD1 TRBJ2-1 TRBV12-3/TRBV12-4 CASRLGQGAWEQFF TGTGCCAGCAGATTAGGACAGGGGGCTTGGGAGCAGTTCTTC
few . TRBJ2-3 TRBV12-3/TRBV12-4 CASIMTSSDTQYF TGTGCCAGCATTATGACTAGTTCAGATACGCAGTATTTT
. TRBD1 TRBJ2-1 TRBV23-1 CASSQWDRWGNEQFF TGCGCCAGCAGTCAATGGGACAGGTGGGGGAATGAGCAGTTCTTC
. TRBD2 TRBJ2-1 TRBV4-2 CASSGGTSGYNEQFF TGTGCCAGCAGTGGCGGGACTAGCGGTTACAATGAGCAGTTCTTC
few . TRBJ2-1 TRBV7-2 CASSPRTGYNEQFF TGTGCCAGCAGCCCCCGGACCGGATACAATGAGCAGTTCTTC
. . TRBJ2-1 TRBV7-9 CASSQRQGDLINNEQFF TGTGCCAGCAGCCAACGACAAGGGGACCTCATCAACAATGAGCAGTTCTTC
. . TRBJ2-1 TRBV4-1 CASSQVNTGSNEQFF TGCGCCAGCAGCCAAGTCAATACCGGGTCGAATGAGCAGTTCTTC
. . TRBJ2-1 TRBV2 CASSVRSGGYNEQFF TGTGCCAGCAGTGTTAGGTCAGGGGGGTACAATGAGCAGTTCTTC
. . TRBJ1-2 TRBV12-3/TRBV12-4 CASGRPGGDGYTF TGTGCCAGCGGACGCCCGGGGGGAGATGGCTACACCTTC
few . TRBJ1-4 TRBV6-4 CASSETGASDRTNEKLFF TGTGCCAGCAGTGAGACCGGGGCCTCGGATCGCACTAATGAAAAACTGTTTTTT
. TRBD2 TRBJ2-5 TRBV4-3 CASSQVTTSGFQGTQYF TGCGCCAGCAGCCAAGTTACGACTAGCGGGTTCCAAGGGACCCAGTACTTC
. . TRBJ1-1 TRBV29-1 CSARKGEAFF TGCAGCGCCCGGAAGGGTGAAGCTTTCTTT
. . TRBJ2-1 TRBV27 CASTTGPLVNEQFF TGTGCCAGCACGACCGGACCACTAGTCAATGAGCAGTTCTTC
few . TRBJ2-4 TRBV9 CASSPPDRNIQYF TGTGCCAGCAGCCCCCCAGACAGAAACATTCAGTACTTC
few TRBD2 TRBJ2-2 TRBV9 CASKAGGAVTGELFF TGTGCCAGCAAGGCCGGGGGGGCGGTAACCGGGGAGCTGTTTTTT
. TRBD1 TRBJ2-1 TRBV4-1 CASSPQGPSYNEQFF TGCGCCAGCAGCCCACAGGGGCCTTCCTACAATGAGCAGTTCTTC
. . TRBJ2-2 TRBV6-5 CASSYSWEMNTGELFF TGTGCCAGCAGTTACTCGTGGGAGATGAACACCGGGGAGCTGTTTTTT
few . TRBJ2-7 TRBV7-8 CASSDTSGGAFYEQYF TGTGCCAGCAGCGATACGTCTGGGGGGGCCTTCTACGAGCAGTACTTC
few . TRBJ1-4 TRBV5-1 CASSTRTGDQEKLFF TGCGCCAGCAGCACACGGACGGGGGACCAAGAAAAACTGTTTTTT
. TRBD1 TRBJ2-7 TRBV27 CASSLSAQGSSYEQYF TGTGCCAGCAGTTTATCGGCACAGGGGTCTTCCTACGAGCAGTACTTC
few . TRBJ1-2 TRBV4-1 CASSQSRISYGYTF TGCGCCAGCAGCCAGTCCAGGATTTCATATGGCTACACCTTC
few . TRBJ2-2 TRBV6-2/TRBV6-3 CASSYSSMSAGLNTGELFF TGTGCCAGCAGTTACTCGAGCATGTCTGCGGGGCTAAACACCGGGGAGCTGTTTTTT
. . TRBJ1-1 TRBV7-9 CASSPSRANGEAFF TGTGCCAGCAGCCCGAGCCGGGCCAACGGTGAAGCTTTCTTT